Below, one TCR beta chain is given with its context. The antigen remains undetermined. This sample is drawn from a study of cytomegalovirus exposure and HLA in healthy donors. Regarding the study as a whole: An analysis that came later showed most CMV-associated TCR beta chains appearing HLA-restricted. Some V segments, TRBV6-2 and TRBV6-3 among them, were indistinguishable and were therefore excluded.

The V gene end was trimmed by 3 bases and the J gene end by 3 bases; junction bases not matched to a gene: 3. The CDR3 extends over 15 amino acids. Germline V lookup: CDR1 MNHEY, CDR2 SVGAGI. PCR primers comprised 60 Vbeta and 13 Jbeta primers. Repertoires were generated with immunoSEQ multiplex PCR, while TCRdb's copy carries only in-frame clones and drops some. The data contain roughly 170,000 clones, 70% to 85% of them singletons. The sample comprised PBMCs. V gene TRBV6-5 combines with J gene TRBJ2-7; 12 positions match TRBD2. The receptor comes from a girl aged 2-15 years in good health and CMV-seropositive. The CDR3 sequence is CASSYLAGGGYEQYF. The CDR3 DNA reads TGTGCCAGCAGTTATCTAGCGGGAGGGGGCTACGAGCAGTACTTC.